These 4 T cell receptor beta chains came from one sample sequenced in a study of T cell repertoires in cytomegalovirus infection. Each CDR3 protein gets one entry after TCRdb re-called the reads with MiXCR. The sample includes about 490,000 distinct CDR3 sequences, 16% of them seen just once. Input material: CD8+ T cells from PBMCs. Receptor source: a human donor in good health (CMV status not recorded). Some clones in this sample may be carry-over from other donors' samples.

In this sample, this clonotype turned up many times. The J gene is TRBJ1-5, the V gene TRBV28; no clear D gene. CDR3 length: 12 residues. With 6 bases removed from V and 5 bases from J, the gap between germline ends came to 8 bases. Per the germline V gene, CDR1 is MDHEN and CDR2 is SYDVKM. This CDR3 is CASSPGHQPQHF. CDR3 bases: TGTGCCAGCAGCCCTGGCCATCAGCCCCAGCATTTT.

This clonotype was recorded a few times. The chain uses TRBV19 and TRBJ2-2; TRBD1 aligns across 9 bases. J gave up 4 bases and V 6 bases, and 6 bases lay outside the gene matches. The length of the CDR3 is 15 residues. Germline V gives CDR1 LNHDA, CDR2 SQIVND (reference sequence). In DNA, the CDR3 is TGTGCCAGTAGCCCTGACAGGGGGGCCACCGGGGAGCTGTTTTTT. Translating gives CASSPDRGATGELFF.

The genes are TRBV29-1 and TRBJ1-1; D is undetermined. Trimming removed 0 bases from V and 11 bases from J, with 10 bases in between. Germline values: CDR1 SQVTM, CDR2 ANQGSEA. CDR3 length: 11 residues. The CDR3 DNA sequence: TGCAGCGTTGAAGACCTCCCCGGGGCTTTCTTT. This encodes CSVEDLPGAFF.

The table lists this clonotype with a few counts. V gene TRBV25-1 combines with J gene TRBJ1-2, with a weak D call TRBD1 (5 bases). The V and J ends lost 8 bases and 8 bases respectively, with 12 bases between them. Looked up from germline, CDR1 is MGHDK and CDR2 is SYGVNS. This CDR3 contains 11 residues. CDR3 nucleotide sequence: TGTGCCAGCTGGGGGAGCTGGGGCTACACCTTC. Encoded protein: CASWGSWGYTF.